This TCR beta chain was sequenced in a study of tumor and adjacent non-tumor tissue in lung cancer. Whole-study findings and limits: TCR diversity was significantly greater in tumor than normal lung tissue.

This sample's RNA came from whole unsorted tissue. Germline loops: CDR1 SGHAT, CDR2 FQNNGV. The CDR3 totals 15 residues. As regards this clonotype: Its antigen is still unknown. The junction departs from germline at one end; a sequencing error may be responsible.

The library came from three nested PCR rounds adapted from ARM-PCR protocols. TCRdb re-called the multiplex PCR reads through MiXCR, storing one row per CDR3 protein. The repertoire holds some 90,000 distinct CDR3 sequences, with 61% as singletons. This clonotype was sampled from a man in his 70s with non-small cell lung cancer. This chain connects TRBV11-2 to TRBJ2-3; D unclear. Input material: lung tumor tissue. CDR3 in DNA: TGTGCCAGCAGTTTACGGGCACTCCCTTCAGATAGGCAGTATTTT. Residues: CASSLRALPSDRQYF.